A selection of T cell receptor beta chains follows, all from one sample in a study of response to subunit inactivated influenza vaccine. Each CDR3 protein gets one entry after TCRdb re-called the RT-PCR reads with MiXCR. The data hold a few hundred thousand distinct CDR3 sequences, with about 10% observed a single time. These data were also filed under a second study, of T cells expressing NK-cell markers.

The sequencing used PBMCs from blood, collected on the day of vaccination. These receptors all stem from a man aged 45 to 65 who received an inactivated influenza vaccine. Both conserved end residues are part of each CDR3.

j_call | v_call | cdr3_aa
TRBJ2-1 | TRBV28 | CASSSSSGRVNEQFF
TRBJ2-1 | TRBV9 | CASSIEGLALNEQFF
TRBJ2-5 | TRBV4-2 | CASSPQTSSGGAQETQYF
TRBJ2-7 | TRBV20-1 | CSATRQDYEQYF
TRBJ2-7 | TRBV7-2 | CASSLDGRALSYEQYF
TRBJ2-3 | TRBV5-1 | CASSIRGATDTQYF
TRBJ2-2 | TRBV28 | CASSYSLAGGTGELFF
TRBJ2-2 | TRBV3-1 | CASSHAGQHTGELFF
TRBJ2-7 | TRBV27 | CASSFLGLNPEQYF
TRBJ2-1 | TRBV7-9 | CASSLGLAGVNEQFF
TRBJ2-5 | TRBV20-1 | CSALRDSAETQYF
TRBJ1-5 | TRBV5-5 | CASSLVGRQPQHF
TRBJ2-5 | TRBV4-3 | CASSRDRVEQETQYF
TRBJ2-5 | TRBV29-1 | CSGTPAQETQYF
TRBJ2-7 | TRBV28 | CASSLGASAAYEQYF
TRBJ2-5 | TRBV12-3/TRBV12-4 | CASSTSGRASETQYF
TRBJ1-1 | TRBV7-9 | CASSLGNGNTEAFF
TRBJ2-2 | TRBV29-1 | CSVEGWSGRDHTGELFF
TRBJ1-5 | TRBV20-1 | CSARDSKWGSGNQPQHF
TRBJ1-1 | TRBV2 | CASSKQGGIAEAFF
TRBJ2-1 | TRBV28 | CASTRVDTYNEQFF
TRBJ2-1 | TRBV20-1 | CSARRETTDNEQFF
TRBJ2-7 | TRBV29-1 | CSVEARPTYEQYF
TRBJ1-2 | TRBV28 | CASKAMDGYTF
TRBJ2-5 | TRBV5-1 | CASSFSNGGLETQYF
TRBJ1-1 | TRBV7-8 | CASSLLGQGAWDTEAFF
TRBJ1-5 | TRBV12-3/TRBV12-4 | CASSLRYSNQPQHF
TRBJ2-1 | TRBV7-2 | CASSWSSGRAREQFF
TRBJ2-7 | TRBV12-3/TRBV12-4 | CASSHPGTGAYEQYF
TRBJ2-3 | TRBV6-2/TRBV6-3 | CASSYSIQRSGTDTQYF
TRBJ1-5 | TRBV10-3 | CAIGVENQPQHF
TRBJ2-3 | TRBV15 | CATRNSQGLRTQYF
TRBJ2-7 | TRBV18 | CASSLGVFGPSYEQYF
TRBJ2-4 | TRBV15 | CATSRDPGGTRNIQYF
TRBJ1-5 | TRBV25-1 | CASSDWGYQPQHF
TRBJ2-7 | TRBV5-1 | CASSQKPGQTSYEQYF
TRBJ1-1 | TRBV29-1 | CSVGTRTEAFF
TRBJ2-2 | TRBV5-6 | CASSRSSFGTGELFF
TRBJ2-2 | TRBV7-9 | CASSWGYRKPNTGELFF
TRBJ2-3 | TRBV20-1 | CSARGTARAGPDTQYF
TRBJ2-2 | TRBV11-2 | CASSLDRHGELFF
TRBJ2-2 | TRBV10-3 | CAITPDGTGSTGELFF